This TCR beta chain was sequenced for a study of post-analysis software for immune sequencing data. Broader study findings: With TRBV5-6, TRBV5-1 and TRBV20-1 included, a handful of TRBV segments were more frequent in patients than in controls. For normalized Chao1 diversity, multiple sclerosis patients scored significantly lower than controls did.

Presence of unique molecular identifiers characterized the TCR beta cDNA libraries. Input amounts of roughly 1 to 10 million T cells were used. These gave approximately 500,000 cDNA molecules, so each molecule approximated one T cell. TCRdb redid the calling of the PCR reads with MiXCR, one entry per CDR3 protein. The sample contains fewer than 850,000 distinct CDR3 sequences, 25% to 30% of which appear only once. Germline-derived CDR1 and CDR2 are LGHNA and YSLEER. There are 16 residues in the CDR3. The V segment lost 4 bases and the J segment 0 bases; nucleotides outside the gene matches: 5. In this sample, this clonotype turned up many times. What it recognizes is unknown.

The specimen was blood. This TCR came from a girl aged 5-17 years with multiple sclerosis. This rearrangement joins TRBV4-3 to TRBJ2-3; 9 bases fit TRBD1. The CDR3 sequence is CASSRDRDPSTDTQYF. CDR3 bases: TGCGCCAGCAGCCGGGACAGGGACCCCAGCACAGATACGCAGTATTTT.